These 21 T cell receptor beta chains originate from one sample sequenced in a study of T cells in localized non-small cell lung cancer. Measured with immunoSEQ multiplex PCR; TCRdb has only the in-frame clones, and not every one. The data hold around 3,100 clones, with around 28% observed a single time. The starting material was normal lung tissue next to the tumor, obtained before any cancer treatment. The receptors were sampled from a woman between 35 and 75 years old with stage I lung adenocarcinoma.

Within the sample, this clone is medium-sized. The read stops 1 residue short of the end of the CDR3; the missing end is completed from the germline J gene. V usage is TRBV6-1 and J usage is TRBJ2-6; D possibly corresponds to TRBD1 (6 bases). This CDR3 is built from 16 residues. Trimming removed 1 base at V and 0 bases at J, with 7 bases between. The germline V gene has CDR1 MNHNS and CDR2 SASEGT. The covered CDR3 bases are TGTGCCAGCAGTGAAGGGGACATCTCTGGGGCCAACGTCCTGACT. Its protein product is CASSEGDISGANVLT. The entire CDR3 reads CASSEGDISGANVLTF.

This chain links TRBV19 with TRBJ2-1; D is perhaps TRBD1 or TRBD2 (7 bases each). Per germline, CDR1 LNHDA and CDR2 SQIVND (reference sequence). The CDR3 sequence is 17 residues long. The V end was cut by 3 bases, the J end by 7 bases, with 22 bases between. CDR3 sequence (DNA): TGTGCCAGTAGTATTTTTCATCTGGGGAGGGGGCAGAATGAGCAGTTCTTC. Protein product: CASSIFHLGRGQNEQFF.

This clone was counted only a few times. The J gene is TRBJ1-5, the V gene TRBV6-8, with D possibly being TRBD1 (5 bases). Germline lookup yields CDR1 MNHGY and CDR2 SAAAGT. V was trimmed by 1 base and J by 5 bases, leaving 12 bases between them. The CDR3 spans 15 residues. The CDR3 region is CASSYLTGVDQPQHF. The CDR3 bases are TGTGCCAGCAGTTACTTGACGGGGGTAGATCAGCCCCAGCATTTT.

The genes are TRBV18 and TRBJ2-7, with a weak D call TRBD2 (7 bases). Per germline, CDR1 KGHSH and CDR2 LQKENI. The CDR3 is 14 amino acids. Trimming removed 6 bases at V and 4 bases at J, with 16 bases between. The CDR3 DNA reads as TGTGCCAGCTCGCGAGGGGGGGGCGGTTACGAGCAGTACTTC. This translates into CASSRGGGGYEQYF.

V is TRBV30 and J is TRBJ2-3, with 8 bases aligning to TRBD1. This CDR3 has 13 amino acids. V lost 5 bases to trimming and J lost 4 bases; unmatched junction nucleotides: 5. CDR1 is GTSNPN, CDR2 SVGIG, per germline (reference sequence). CDR3 residues: CAWEDRVADTQYF. The DNA of the CDR3 is TGTGCCTGGGAGGACAGGGTGGCAGATACGCAGTATTTT.

By frequency in the sample, this clone is large. This chain uses TRBV29-1 with TRBJ1-1, with D possibly being TRBD1 (5 bases). This CDR3 is built from 12 residues. The V end was cut by 7 bases, the J end by 4 bases, with 13 bases between. CDR1 SQVTM and CDR2 ANQGSEA come from the germline V gene. CDR3: CSGAIGGTEAFF. The CDR3 DNA is TGCAGCGGGGCCATTGGGGGCACTGAAGCTTTCTTT. The variable domain in full, with the rest retrieved from reference TRBV29-1 and TRBJ1-1, is SAVISQKPSRDICQRGTSLTIQCQVDSQVTMMFWYRQQPGQSLTLIATANQGSEATYESGFVIDKFPISRPNLTFSTLTVSNMSPEDSSIYLCSGAIGGTEAFFGQGTRLTVV.

By its share, this clone is medium-sized (0.01 to 0.1%). The chain is built from TRBV4-1 and TRBJ2-7; 10 positions match TRBD1. This CDR3 has 18 residues. The V segment lost 0 bases and the J segment 3 bases; nucleotides outside the gene matches: 11. Germline V CDR1 and CDR2: MGHRA, YSYEKL. CDR3 in DNA: TGCGCCAGCAGCCAAGACCCCGCCCGACAGGGGGCAGTCTACGAGCAGTACTTC. This translates into CASSQDPARQGAVYEQYF.

This clone was recorded a few times. DNA of the CDR3: TGTGCCAGCAGCTCCCAAGGGGGCGCGTTTGAAAAACTGTTTTTT. Translated, it gives CASSSQGGAFEKLFF. V is TRBV7-5 and J is TRBJ1-4; no check of the table's D call, TRBD1, against the DNA was made. TRBV7-5 constitutes a pseudogene. The CDR3 sequence is 15 residues long.

The chain combines TRBV19 with TRBJ2-1; D possibly corresponds to TRBD1 (7 bases). This CDR3 spans 15 amino acids. Trimming took off 2 bases at V and 4 bases at J, with 12 bases between the two ends. The germline CDR1 and CDR2 sequences are LNHDA and SQIVND (reference sequence). CDR3 sequence reads: CASSISQGGYNEQFF. The CDR3 DNA reads as TGTGCCAGTAGTATAAGCCAGGGGGGTTACAATGAGCAGTTCTTC. The full variable domain, rest sourced from reference TRBV19 and TRBJ2-1, is DGGITQSPKYLFRKEGQNVTLSCEQNLNHDAMYWYRQDPGQGLRLIYYSQIVNDFQKGDIAEGYSVSREKKESFPLTVTSAQKNPTAFYLCASSISQGGYNEQFFGPGTRLTVL.

This clone is a singleton in its sample. The V and J genes are TRBV29-1 and TRBJ1-2; 12 bases line up with TRBD1. Germline V gene data show CDR1 as SQVTM and CDR2 as ANQGSEA. CDR3 length equals 14 residues. The V and J ends lost 4 bases and 7 bases, in that order; junction bases with no gene match: 7. CDR3 sequence (DNA): TGCAGCGTTGGTTGGGGACAGGGGGCGCGTGGCTACACCTTC. It translates to CSVGWGQGARGYTF.

The table lists this clone with a few counts. The chain employs TRBV2 and TRBJ1-5; TRBD1 might be the D (6 bases). Trimming removed 6 bases from V and 4 bases from J, with 13 bases in between. Germline CDR1 and CDR2: SNHLY and FYNNEI. The CDR3 spans 14 residues. CDR3 nucleotide sequence: TGTGCCAGCAGCGCTAACAGGGCTAATCAGCCCCAGCATTTT. It yields the protein CASSANRANQPQHF.

J is TRBJ2-6 and V is TRBV19; no firm D call. With 5 bases removed from V and 0 bases from J, the gap between germline ends came to 11 bases. The length of the CDR3 is 16 residues. Germline loops: CDR1 LNHDA, CDR2 SQIVND (reference sequence). The CDR3 DNA reads TGTGCCAGTAGTCGCGGACGCAGCTCTGGGGCCAACGTCCTGACTTTC. Its translation: CASSRGRSSGANVLTF. Together with reference TRBV19 and TRBJ2-6, the CDR3 gives the full variable domain: DGGITQSPKYLFRKEGQNVTLSCEQNLNHDAMYWYRQDPGQGLRLIYYSQIVNDFQKGDIAEGYSVSREKKESFPLTVTSAQKNPTAFYLCASSRGRSSGANVLTFGAGSRLTVL.

This clone occurred a few times. The V gene is TRBV11-3, the J gene TRBJ1-2, with D possibly matching TRBD1 (6 bases). The CDR3 runs 19 residues. V was trimmed by 5 bases and J by 5 bases, leaving 30 bases between them. Germline V CDR1 and CDR2: SGHNT, YENEEA. CDR3 sequence (DNA): TGTGCCAGCAGCCGAAACATAAAACCCGAACAGGGTGCCCGATATGGCTACACCTTC. It is translated as CASSRNIKPEQGARYGYTF.

This clone was seen only a few times. V and J are TRBV11-3 and TRBJ2-1; D remains ambiguous. Trimming removed 8 bases at V and 4 bases at J, with 15 bases between. This CDR3 has 14 residues. Per the germline V gene, CDR1 is SGHNT and CDR2 is YENEEA. This CDR3 is CASGLVNPYNEQFF. The CDR3 DNA is TGTGCCAGCGGTCTAGTCAATCCTTACAATGAGCAGTTCTTC.

The V call is TRBV18, the J call TRBJ2-1; D is tentatively TRBD1 or TRBD2 (5 bases each). CDR1 is KGHSH, CDR2 LQKENI, per germline. The V gene lost 3 bases and the J gene lost 3 bases, with 9 bases spanning the gap. This CDR3 spans 14 amino acids. For the CDR3, the DNA is TGTGCCAGCTCACCGGGGGACCACTACAATGAGCAGTTCTTC. Its translation: CASSPGDHYNEQFF.

V and J are TRBV25-1 and TRBJ2-3; D is perhaps TRBD1 or TRBD2 (6 bases each). CDR1 and CDR2 (germline): MGHDK, SYGVNS. V was clipped by 1 base and J by 5 bases, with 13 bases between them. The CDR3 contains 15 residues. CDR3 sequence: CASSESWGAGDTQYF. CDR3 sequence (DNA): TGTGCCAGCAGTGAATCCTGGGGGGCGGGAGATACGCAGTATTTT.

This clone came up once. The chain recombines TRBV19 with TRBJ1-5; D might be TRBD1 (5 bases). Trimming stripped 1 base from V and 7 bases from J, with 8 bases between. CDR3 length: 13 amino acids. CDR1 LNHDA and CDR2 SQIVND come from the germline V gene (reference sequence). Here the CDR3 DNA reads TGTGCCAGTAGTATAGTGGGGGGACAGCCCCAGCATTTT. As protein: CASSIVGGQPQHF.

This clone is categorized as medium-sized. The rearrangement uses TRBV11-3 and TRBJ1-2; D may be TRBD1 (5 bases). The germline V gene has CDR1 SGHNT and CDR2 YENEEA. Trimming shortened V by 6 bases and J by 5 bases, and 16 bases separated the two germline ends. There are 14 residues in the CDR3. CDR3 region: CASSTSGFSYGYTF. The CDR3 DNA is TGTGCCAGCAGTACCTCAGGGTTCTCTTATGGCTACACCTTC.

V usage is TRBV7-6 and J usage is TRBJ2-6; D perhaps matches TRBD2 (7 bases). The CDR3 has 15 amino acids. CDR1 SGHVS and CDR2 FNYEAQ come from the germline V gene. Trimming cost V 8 bases and J 1 base, with 12 bases left between them. CDR3 loop: CASGRGYSGANVLTF. CDR3 in DNA: TGTGCCAGCGGGAGGGGGTATTCTGGGGCCAACGTCCTGACTTTC.

The chain links TRBV19 to TRBJ1-1, with D perhaps TRBD1 (5 bases). V was shortened by 5 bases and J by 5 bases, with 12 bases between the two germline ends. The CDR3 is 13 residues long. Germline-derived CDR1 and CDR2 are LNHDA and SQIVND (reference sequence). The CDR3 nucleotides are TGTGCCAGTAGTGCGTCCAGGGAAACTGAAGCTTTCTTT. Its protein product is CASSASRETEAFF. Drawing the rest from reference TRBV19 and TRBJ1-1, the complete variable domain is DGGITQSPKYLFRKEGQNVTLSCEQNLNHDAMYWYRQDPGQGLRLIYYSQIVNDFQKGDIAEGYSVSREKKESFPLTVTSAQKNPTAFYLCASSASRETEAFFGQGTRLTVV.

V and J are TRBV11-3 and TRBJ1-1, with TRBD1 as a possible D gene (5 bases). Per germline, CDR1 SGHNT and CDR2 YENEEA. This CDR3 has 15 residues. Trimming left V 3 bases short and J 0 bases short, with 11 bases between. This CDR3 reads CASSFSQGMNTEAFF. CDR3 sequence (DNA): TGTGCCAGCAGCTTTAGTCAGGGAATGAACACTGAAGCTTTCTTT.